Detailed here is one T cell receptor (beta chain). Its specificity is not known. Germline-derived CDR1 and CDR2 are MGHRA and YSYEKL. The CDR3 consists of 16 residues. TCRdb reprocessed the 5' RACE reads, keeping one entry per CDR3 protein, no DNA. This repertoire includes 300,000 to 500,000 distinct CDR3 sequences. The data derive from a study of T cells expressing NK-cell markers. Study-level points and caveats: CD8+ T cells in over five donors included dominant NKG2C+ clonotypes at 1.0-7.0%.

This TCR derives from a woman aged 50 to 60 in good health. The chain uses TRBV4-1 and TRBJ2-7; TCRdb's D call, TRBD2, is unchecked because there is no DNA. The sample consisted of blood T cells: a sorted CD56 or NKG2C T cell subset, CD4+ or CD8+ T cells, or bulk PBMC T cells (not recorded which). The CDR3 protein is CASSKVGTSGSWEQYF.